These 17 T cell receptor beta chains came from one sample sequenced in a study of molecular identifiers for immune sequencing clone quantification. TCRdb independently ran MiXCR on the PCR reads; one entry per CDR3 protein. This table has 68,000 or so distinct CDR3 sequences, 15% to 20% appearing once. The specimen was naive CD8+ T cells from blood, with Jurkat cell RNA spiked in. Indicated subset: FACS-sorted CD8+CD4-CCR7+CD45RA+ naive T cells. The receptors come from a human donor in good health. Some libraries in this study had Jurkat cell RNA spiked in.

In its sample, this clonotype was seen many times. V and J are TRBV15 and TRBJ1-1, with TRBD1 as a possible D gene (6 bases). The CDR3 covers 15 residues. The germline CDR1 and CDR2 sequences are LNHNV and YYDKDF (reference sequence). Trimming took off 0 bases at V and 5 bases at J, with 13 bases between the two ends. The CDR3, as DNA: TGTGCCACCAGCAGAGAATTTGAGGGGGTTACTGAAGCTTTCTTT. It codes for CATSREFEGVTEAFF. Filled out from reference TRBV15 and TRBJ1-1, the complete variable domain reads DAMVIQNPRYQVTQFGKPVTLSCSQTLNHNVMYWYQQKSSQAPKLLFHYYDKDFNNEADTPDNFQSRRPNTSFCFLDIRSPGLGDTAMYLCATSREFEGVTEAFFGQGTRLTVV.

The V call is TRBV20-1, the J call TRBJ1-2; a weak D match, TRBD1 (5 bases). The V gene lost 1 base and the J gene lost 3 bases, with 15 bases spanning the gap. This CDR3 has 15 residues. CDR1 and CDR2 from the germline V gene are DFQATT and SNEGSKA (reference sequence). For the CDR3, the DNA is TGCAGTGCTAGAGTTTTTTCGACAGACTACTATGGCTACACCTTC. Its protein is CSARVFSTDYYGYTF.

In its sample, this clonotype was seen many times. This CDR3 reads CASSLISRGGFSSYEQYF. DNA for the CDR3: TGCGCCAGCAGCCTCATATCCCGGGGTGGCTTCAGCTCCTACGAGCAGTACTTC. V gene TRBV4-1 combines with J gene TRBJ2-7, with D tentatively TRBD2 (5 bases). CDR1 and CDR2 (germline): MGHRA, YSYEKL. The V and J ends lost 4 bases and 0 bases respectively, with 22 bases between them. The CDR3 totals 18 residues.

This clonotype appeared many times. This chain uses TRBV5-1 with TRBJ1-6; D ambiguous. This CDR3 has 15 residues. CDR1 and CDR2 from the germline V gene are SGHRS and YFSETQ. Trimming left V 0 bases short and J 5 bases short, with 9 bases between. CDR3 bases: TGCGCCAGCAGCTTGGATCCTGGGGATAATTCACCCCTCCACTTT. It translates to CASSLDPGDNSPLHF.

This clonotype was detected many times. The chain links TRBV6-2 or TRBV6-3 to TRBJ2-5, with D uncertain. This CDR3 spans 11 amino acids. Trimming left V 2 bases short and J 6 bases short, with 4 bases between. Germline lookup yields CDR1 MNHEY and CDR2 SVGEGT. CDR3 region: CASSYPQTQYF. CDR3 nucleotide sequence: TGTGCCAGCAGTTACCCCCAGACCCAGTACTTC.

This clonotype was seen at least ten times. V usage is TRBV5-1 and J usage is TRBJ1-4, with 7 bases identical to TRBD1. V gave up 0 bases and J gave up 4 bases; unmatched junction bases: 0. Germline CDR1 SGHRS, CDR2 YFSETQ. The length of the CDR3 is 14 residues. The CDR3 sequence is CASSLGQGNEKLFF. CDR3 nucleotide sequence: TGCGCCAGCAGCTTGGGACAGGGTAATGAAAAACTGTTTTTT.

This clonotype was seen a handful of times. The V call is TRBV7-7, the J call TRBJ1-1; D unclear. Per germline, CDR1 SSHAT and CDR2 FNYEAQ (reference sequence). The CDR3 is made up of 13 amino acids. The germline V and J ends were trimmed by 3 bases and 1 base, with 6 bases remaining between them. CDR3 bases: TGTGCCAGCAGCTTTTCAGCGAACACTGAAGCTTTCTTT. This sequence encodes CASSFSANTEAFF.

This clonotype occurred many times. This chain connects TRBV27 to TRBJ2-1; D might be TRBD2 (6 bases). Germline-derived CDR1 and CDR2 are MNHEY and SMNVEV (reference sequence). V shed 6 bases and J shed 6 bases, with 18 bases lying between them. This CDR3 comprises 15 residues. The CDR3 region has the DNA TGTGCCAGCAGGGCCCTTGGGGGGACTTCCAATGAGCAGTTCTTC. Amino acid sequence: CASRALGGTSNEQFF.

Comment on this clonotype: Possible read error: a much larger clone is one base away. This chain joins TRBV19 and TRBJ1-5, with D perhaps matching TRBD1 (5 bases). This CDR3 is built from 16 residues. Trimming removed 1 base from V and 0 bases from J, with 10 bases in between. Germline loops: CDR1 LNHDA, CDR2 SQIVND (reference sequence). The CDR3 DNA reads as TGTGCCAGTAGTATAGTCGGAGGGGCTAGCAATCAGCCCCAGCATTTT. Translating gives CASSIVGGASNQPQHF.

This clonotype turned up a few times. The chain carries TRBV27 and TRBJ2-7, with 11 bases fitting TRBD2. CDR1 is MNHEY and CDR2 is SMNVEV in the germline V gene (reference sequence). CDR3 length equals 14 residues. The ends lost 6 bases at V and 3 bases at J; junction bases unmatched: 4. CDR3 sequence reads: CASSLLAGVYEQYF. CDR3 bases: TGTGCCAGCAGCCTACTAGCGGGAGTCTACGAGCAGTACTTC.

This clonotype appeared many times. The chain is built from TRBV20-1 and TRBJ2-2; no firm D call. This CDR3 comprises 13 residues. Between the trimmed V and J ends, which lost 0 bases and 0 bases, there was a span of 2 bases. CDR1 and CDR2 (germline): DFQATT, SNEGSKA (reference sequence). The CDR3 DNA reads as TGCAGTGCTAGAGAGGCGAACACCGGGGAGCTGTTTTTT. Protein: CSAREANTGELFF.

The chain combines TRBV4-1 with TRBJ2-3, with D maybe TRBD2 (5 bases). CDR3 length: 16 amino acids. V lost 1 base and J 1 base, leaving 12 bases between the germline ends. The germline gives CDR1 MGHRA, CDR2 YSYEKL. CDR3 coding DNA: TGCGCCAGCAGCCAAGGTGGGAGCGGTCGCACAGATACGCAGTATTTT. Amino acids: CASSQGGSGRTDTQYF.

This clonotype was counted a few times. This may come from a read error, since a much larger clone is one base off. The chain employs TRBV3-1 and TRBJ2-7; no definite D call. With 8 bases removed from V and 2 bases from J, the gap between germline ends came to 16 bases. Germline V gene lookup returns CDR1 LGHDT and CDR2 YNNKEL (reference sequence). CDR3 length: 14 amino acids. CDR3 sequence reads: CASGLEVSTYEQYF. Here the CDR3 DNA reads TGTGCCAGCGGCCTAGAGGTGTCGACCTACGAGCAGTACTTC.

This clonotype occurred many times. V gene TRBV29-1 combines with J gene TRBJ2-7, with 9 bases identical to TRBD2. The CDR3 extends over 15 amino acids. Trimming removed 1 base from V and 2 bases from J; junction bases left unmatched: 6. The V gene's germline CDR1 is SQVTM and CDR2 ANQGSEA. The CDR3 protein is CSVEVSGGVTYEQYF. DNA for the CDR3: TGCAGCGTTGAAGTTAGCGGGGGAGTCACCTACGAGCAGTACTTC.

On this clonotype itself: A much larger clone lies a single base off, so this may be a read error. V is TRBV29-1 and J is TRBJ1-1; TRBD1 might be the D (5 bases). V lost 4 bases and J lost 1, with 19 bases in between. This CDR3 has 16 residues. Germline V lookup: CDR1 SQVTM, CDR2 ANQGSEA. The CDR3 DNA is TGCAGCGTTGTGTGGGGGGGGGGGATGAGGAACACTGAAGCTTTCTTT. Protein sequence: CSVVWGGGMRNTEAFF.

This clonotype was picked up many times. V usage is TRBV3-1 and J usage is TRBJ2-4; TRBD2 matches at 11 bases. CDR1 LGHDT and CDR2 YNNKEL come from the germline V gene (reference sequence). J gave up 0 bases and V 3 bases, and 7 bases lay outside the gene matches. The CDR3 runs 18 residues. The CDR3 region has the DNA TGTGCCAGCAGCCATATGCTAGCGGGAGGACTAGCCAAAAACATTCAGTACTTC. Translating gives CASSHMLAGGLAKNIQYF.

This clonotype appeared many times. The gene calls are TRBV20-1 and TRBJ2-7, with a weak D call TRBD1 (6 bases). This CDR3 contains 13 residues. Germline V lookup: CDR1 DFQATT, CDR2 SNEGSKA (reference sequence). Trimming took off 4 bases at V and 7 bases at J, with 17 bases between the two ends. The CDR3 protein is CSATKISGVEQYF. CDR3 DNA sequence: TGCAGTGCTACAAAAATATCAGGGGTTGAGCAGTACTTC.